This T cell receptor (beta chain) was identified during a study of T-cell reconstitution after alpha-beta-depleted transplantation in children. General study findings and limits: After transplant, high TCRbeta diversity at day 60 in some patients arose from surviving recipient T cells and thymic progenitors.

Unique molecular identifiers were incorporated during preparation of the TCRbeta library. TCRdb processed the PCR reads anew with MiXCR; each CDR3 protein has one entry. This sample has more than 400,000 distinct CDR3 sequences, with 10% to 12% found just once. About this clonotype itself: Its specificity is unknown.

Germline loops: CDR1 LGHNA, CDR2 YSLEER. V was cut by 2 bases and J by 4 bases, with 23 bases left in between. CDR3 length: 18 residues. This sequence joins TRBV4-3 and TRBJ2-5; either TRBD1 or TRBD2 may supply D (5 bases each). The source is a female patient aged 2 to 10 who had a stem cell transplant for aplastic anemia, so the T cells may come from the graft donor. The specimen was PBMCs, mostly from graft donor cells, collected 180 days after TCRalphabeta/CD19-depleted stem cell transplant. The CDR3 bases are TGCGCCAGCAGCCAATTAAAGGGGTTGAGGGGATCACCAGAGACCCAGTACTTC. Its protein product is CASSQLKGLRGSPETQYF.